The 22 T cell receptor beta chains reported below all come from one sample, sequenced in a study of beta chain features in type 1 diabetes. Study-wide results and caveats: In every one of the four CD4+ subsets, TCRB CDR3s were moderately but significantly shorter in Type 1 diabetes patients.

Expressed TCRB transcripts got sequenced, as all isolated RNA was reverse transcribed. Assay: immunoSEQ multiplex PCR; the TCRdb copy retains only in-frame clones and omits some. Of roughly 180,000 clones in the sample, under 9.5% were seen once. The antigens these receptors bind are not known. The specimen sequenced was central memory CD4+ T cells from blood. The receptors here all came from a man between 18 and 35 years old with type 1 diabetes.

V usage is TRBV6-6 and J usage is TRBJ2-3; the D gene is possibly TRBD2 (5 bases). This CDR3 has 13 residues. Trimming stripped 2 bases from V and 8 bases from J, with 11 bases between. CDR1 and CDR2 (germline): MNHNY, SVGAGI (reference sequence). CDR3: CASSYGIGSTQYF. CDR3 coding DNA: TGTGCCAGCAGTTACGGAATTGGGAGTACGCAGTATTTT.

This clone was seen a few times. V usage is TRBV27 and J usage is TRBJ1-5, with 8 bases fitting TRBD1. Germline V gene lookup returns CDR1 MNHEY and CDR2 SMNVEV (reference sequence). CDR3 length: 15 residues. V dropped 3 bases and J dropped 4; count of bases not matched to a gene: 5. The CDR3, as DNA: TGTGCCAGCAGTTTTTCAGGGACAGGTAATCAGCCCCAGCATTTT. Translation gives CASSFSGTGNQPQHF.

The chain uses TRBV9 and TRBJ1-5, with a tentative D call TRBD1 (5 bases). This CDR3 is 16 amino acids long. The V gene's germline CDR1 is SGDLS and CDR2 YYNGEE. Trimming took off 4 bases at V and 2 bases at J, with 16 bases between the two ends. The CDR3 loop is CASSLGGDPGNQPQHF. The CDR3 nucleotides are TGTGCCAGCAGCCTCGGGGGGGACCCGGGCAATCAGCCCCAGCATTTT.

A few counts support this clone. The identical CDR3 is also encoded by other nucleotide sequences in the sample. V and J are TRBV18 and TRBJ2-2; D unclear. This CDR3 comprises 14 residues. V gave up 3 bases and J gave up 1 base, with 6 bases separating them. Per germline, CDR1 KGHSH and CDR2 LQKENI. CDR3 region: CASSPGQNTGELFF. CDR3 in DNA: TGTGCCAGCTCACCGGGCCAGAACACCGGGGAGCTGTTTTTT.

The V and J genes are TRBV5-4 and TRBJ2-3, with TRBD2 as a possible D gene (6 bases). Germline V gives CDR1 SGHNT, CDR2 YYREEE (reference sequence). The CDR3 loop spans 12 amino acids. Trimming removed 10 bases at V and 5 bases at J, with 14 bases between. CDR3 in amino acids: CAAGPSRDTQYF. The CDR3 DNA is TGTGCCGCGGGACCTTCCCGAGATACGCAGTATTTT.

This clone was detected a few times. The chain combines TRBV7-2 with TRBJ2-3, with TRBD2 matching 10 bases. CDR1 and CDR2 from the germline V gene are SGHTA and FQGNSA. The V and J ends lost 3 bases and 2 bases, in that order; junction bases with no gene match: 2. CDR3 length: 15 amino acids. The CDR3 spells CASSLLAGATDTQYF. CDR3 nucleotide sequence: TGTGCCAGCAGCTTGCTAGCGGGGGCCACAGATACGCAGTATTTT.

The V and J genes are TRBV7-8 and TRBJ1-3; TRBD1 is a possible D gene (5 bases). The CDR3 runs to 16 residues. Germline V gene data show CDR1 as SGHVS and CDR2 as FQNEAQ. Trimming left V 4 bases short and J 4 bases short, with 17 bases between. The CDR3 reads CASSSRQIPGGNTIYF. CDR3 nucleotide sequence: TGTGCCAGCAGCTCTAGACAGATCCCTGGAGGAAACACCATATATTTT.

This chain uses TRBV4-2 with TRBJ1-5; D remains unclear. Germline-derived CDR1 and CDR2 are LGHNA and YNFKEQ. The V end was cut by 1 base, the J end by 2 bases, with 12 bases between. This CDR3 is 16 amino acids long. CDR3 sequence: CASSQGLEEGNQPQHF. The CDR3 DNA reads TGTGCCAGCAGCCAAGGGCTCGAGGAGGGCAATCAGCCCCAGCATTTT.

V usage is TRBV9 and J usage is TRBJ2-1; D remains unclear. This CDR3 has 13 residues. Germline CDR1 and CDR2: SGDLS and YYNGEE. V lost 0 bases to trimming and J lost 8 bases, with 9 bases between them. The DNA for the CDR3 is TGTGCCAGCAGCGTAGAACAGAGAGATGAGCAGTTCTTC. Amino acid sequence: CASSVEQRDEQFF.

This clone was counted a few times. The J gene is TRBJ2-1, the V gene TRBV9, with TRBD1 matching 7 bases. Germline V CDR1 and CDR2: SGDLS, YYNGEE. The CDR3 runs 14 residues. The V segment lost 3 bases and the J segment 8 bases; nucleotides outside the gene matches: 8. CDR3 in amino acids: CASSGIIGQDEQFF. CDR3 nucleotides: TGTGCCAGCAGCGGAATTATTGGACAGGATGAGCAGTTCTTC. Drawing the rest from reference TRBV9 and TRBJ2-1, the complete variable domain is DSGVTQTPKHLITATGQRVTLRCSPRSGDLSVYWYQQSLDQGLQFLIQYYNGEERAKGNILERFSAQQFPDLHSELNLSSLELGDSALYFCASSGIIGQDEQFFGPGTRLTVL.

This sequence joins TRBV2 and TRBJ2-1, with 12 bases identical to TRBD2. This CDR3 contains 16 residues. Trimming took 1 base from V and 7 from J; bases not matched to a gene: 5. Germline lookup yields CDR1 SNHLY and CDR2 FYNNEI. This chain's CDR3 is CASSEEGLAGWNEQFF. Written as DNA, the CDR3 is TGTGCCAGCAGTGAAGAGGGACTAGCGGGTTGGAATGAGCAGTTCTTC.

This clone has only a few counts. The CDR3 here is CASSFQGAKNIQYF. In nucleotides, the CDR3 is TGCGCCAGCAGCTTTCAGGGAGCCAAAAACATTCAGTACTTC. The rearrangement links TRBV5-1 to TRBJ2-4; possibly TRBD1 for D (5 bases). The germline CDR1 and CDR2 sequences are SGHRS and YFSETQ. There are 14 residues in the CDR3. Trimming pared 2 bases from V and 0 bases from J, leaving 6 bases between.

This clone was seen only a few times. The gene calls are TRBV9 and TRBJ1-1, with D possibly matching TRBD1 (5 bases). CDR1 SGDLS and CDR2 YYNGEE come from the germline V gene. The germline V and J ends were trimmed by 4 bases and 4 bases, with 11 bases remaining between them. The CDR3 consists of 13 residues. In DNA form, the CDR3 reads TGTGCCAGCAGCAACCGACAGACCACTGAAGCTTTCTTT. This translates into CASSNRQTTEAFF.

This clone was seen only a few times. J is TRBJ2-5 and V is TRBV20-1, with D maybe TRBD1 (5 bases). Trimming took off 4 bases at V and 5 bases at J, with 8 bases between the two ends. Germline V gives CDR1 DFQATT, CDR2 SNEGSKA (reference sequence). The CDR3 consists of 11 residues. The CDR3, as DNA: TGCAGTGCTATGTCAGGGGAGACCCAGTACTTC. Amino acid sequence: CSAMSGETQYF.

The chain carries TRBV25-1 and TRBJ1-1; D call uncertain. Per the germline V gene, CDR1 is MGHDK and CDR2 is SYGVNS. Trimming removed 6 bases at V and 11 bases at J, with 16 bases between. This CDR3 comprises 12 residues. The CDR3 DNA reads TGTGCCAGCAGAGAAGACGGAGCCTATGCTTTCTTT. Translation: CASREDGAYAFF.

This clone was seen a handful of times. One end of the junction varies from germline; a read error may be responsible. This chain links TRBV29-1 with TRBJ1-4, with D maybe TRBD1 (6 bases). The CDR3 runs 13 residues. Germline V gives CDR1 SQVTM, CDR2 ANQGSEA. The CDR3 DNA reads TGCAGCGTGGAAGGGGGAGATAATGAAAAACTGTTTTTT. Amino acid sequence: CSVEGGDNEKLFF.

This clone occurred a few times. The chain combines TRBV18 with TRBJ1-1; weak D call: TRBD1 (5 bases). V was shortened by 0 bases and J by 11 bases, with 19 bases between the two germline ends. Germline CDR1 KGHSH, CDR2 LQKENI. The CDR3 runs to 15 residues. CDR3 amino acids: CASSPPSAGFSSAFF. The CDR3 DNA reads TGTGCCAGCTCACCACCGTCGGCAGGGTTCTCCAGCGCTTTCTTT.

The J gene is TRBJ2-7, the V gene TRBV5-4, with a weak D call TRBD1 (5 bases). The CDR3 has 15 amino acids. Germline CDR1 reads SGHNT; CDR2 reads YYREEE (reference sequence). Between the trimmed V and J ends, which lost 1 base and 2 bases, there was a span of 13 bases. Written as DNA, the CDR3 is TGTGCCAGCAGCTTGCCGCAGGGTATCGCCTACGAGCAGTACTTC. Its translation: CASSLPQGIAYEQYF.

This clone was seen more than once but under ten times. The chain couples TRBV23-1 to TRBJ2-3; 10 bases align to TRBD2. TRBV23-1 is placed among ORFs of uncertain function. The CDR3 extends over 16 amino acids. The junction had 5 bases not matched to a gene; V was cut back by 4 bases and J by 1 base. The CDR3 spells CASSPKRGGRTDTQYF. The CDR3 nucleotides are TGCGCCAGCAGTCCTAAGCGGGGGGGCCGCACAGATACGCAGTATTTT.

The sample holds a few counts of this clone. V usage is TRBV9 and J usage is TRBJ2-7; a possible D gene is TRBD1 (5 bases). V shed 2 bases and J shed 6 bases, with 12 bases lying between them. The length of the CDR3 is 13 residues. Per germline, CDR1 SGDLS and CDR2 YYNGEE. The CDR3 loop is CASSVLTQGEQYF. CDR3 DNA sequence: TGTGCCAGCAGCGTTCTGACCCAGGGCGAGCAGTACTTC.

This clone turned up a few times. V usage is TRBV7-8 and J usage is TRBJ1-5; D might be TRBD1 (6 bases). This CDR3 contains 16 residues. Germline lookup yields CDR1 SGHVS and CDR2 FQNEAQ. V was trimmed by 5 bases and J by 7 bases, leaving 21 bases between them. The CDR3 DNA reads TGTGCCAGCAGCCCCCAAGGGGGTCAGAGGGAACAGCCCCAGCATTTT. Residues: CASSPQGGQREQPQHF. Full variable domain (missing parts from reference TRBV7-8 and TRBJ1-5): GAGVSQSPRYKVAKRGQDVALRCDPISGHVSLFWYQQALGQGPEFLTYFQNEAQLDKSGLPSDRFFAERPEGSVSTLKIQRTQQEDSAVYLCASSPQGGQREQPQHFGDGTRLSIL.

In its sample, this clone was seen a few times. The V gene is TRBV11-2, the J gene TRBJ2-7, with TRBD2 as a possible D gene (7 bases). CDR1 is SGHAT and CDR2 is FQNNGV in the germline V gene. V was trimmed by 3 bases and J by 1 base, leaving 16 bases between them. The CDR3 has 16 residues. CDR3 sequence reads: CASSLLRGAGSYEQYF. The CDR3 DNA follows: TGTGCCAGCAGCTTGTTACGGGGGGCAGGTTCCTACGAGCAGTACTTC.